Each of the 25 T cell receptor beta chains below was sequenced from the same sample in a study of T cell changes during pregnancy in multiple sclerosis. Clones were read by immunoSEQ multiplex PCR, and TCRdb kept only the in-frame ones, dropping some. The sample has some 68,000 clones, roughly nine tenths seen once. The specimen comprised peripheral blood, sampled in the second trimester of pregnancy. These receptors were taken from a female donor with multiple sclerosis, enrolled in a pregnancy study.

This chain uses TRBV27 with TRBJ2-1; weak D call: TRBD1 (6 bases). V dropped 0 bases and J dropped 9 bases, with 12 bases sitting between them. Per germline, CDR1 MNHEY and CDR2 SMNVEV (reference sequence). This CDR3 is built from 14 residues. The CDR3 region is CASSLSGQLVEQFF. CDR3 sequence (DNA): TGTGCCAGCAGTTTATCTGGACAGCTTGTTGAGCAGTTCTTC.

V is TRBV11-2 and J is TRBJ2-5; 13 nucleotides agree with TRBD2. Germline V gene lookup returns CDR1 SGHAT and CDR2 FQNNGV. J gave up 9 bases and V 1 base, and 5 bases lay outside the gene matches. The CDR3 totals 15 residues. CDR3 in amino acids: CASSLGLAGGKPQYF. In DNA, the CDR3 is TGTGCCAGCAGCTTAGGACTAGCGGGGGGAAAGCCCCAGTACTTC.

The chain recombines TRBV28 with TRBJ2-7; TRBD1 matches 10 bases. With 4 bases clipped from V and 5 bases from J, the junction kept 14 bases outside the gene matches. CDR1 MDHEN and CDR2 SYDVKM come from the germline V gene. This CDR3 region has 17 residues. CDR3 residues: CASSSPIAGQGMDEQYF. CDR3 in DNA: TGTGCCAGCAGTTCCCCGATTGCGGGACAGGGGATGGACGAGCAGTACTTC.

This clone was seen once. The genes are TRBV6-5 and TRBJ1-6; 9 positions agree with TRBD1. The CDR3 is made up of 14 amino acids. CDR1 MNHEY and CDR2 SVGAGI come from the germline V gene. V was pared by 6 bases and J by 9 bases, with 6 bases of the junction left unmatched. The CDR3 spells CASSPGQGGSPLHF. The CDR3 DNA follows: TGTGCCAGCAGCCCGGGACAGGGAGGTTCACCCCTCCACTTT.

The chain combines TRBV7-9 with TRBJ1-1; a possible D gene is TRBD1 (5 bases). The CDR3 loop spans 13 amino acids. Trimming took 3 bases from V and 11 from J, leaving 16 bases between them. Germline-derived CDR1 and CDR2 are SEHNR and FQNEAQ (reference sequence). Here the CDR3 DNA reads TGTGCCAGCAGCTTCAGTTTGACAGTCGAGGCTTTCTTT. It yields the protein CASSFSLTVEAFF.

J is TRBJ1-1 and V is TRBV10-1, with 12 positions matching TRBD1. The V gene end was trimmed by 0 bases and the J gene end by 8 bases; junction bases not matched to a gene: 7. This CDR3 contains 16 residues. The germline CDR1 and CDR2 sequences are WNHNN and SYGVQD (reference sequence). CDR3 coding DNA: TGCGCCAGCAGTGAGTCGATTTTTGGGACAGGGGGCGAAGCTTTCTTT. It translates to CASSESIFGTGGEAFF.

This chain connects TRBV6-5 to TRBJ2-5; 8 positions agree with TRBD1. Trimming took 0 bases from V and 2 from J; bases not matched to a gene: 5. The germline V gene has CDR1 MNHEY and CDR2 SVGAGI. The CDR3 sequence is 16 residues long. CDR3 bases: TGTGCCAGCAGTTACTCCCCCCGGACAGGGCAAGAGACCCAGTACTTC. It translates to CASSYSPRTGQETQYF.

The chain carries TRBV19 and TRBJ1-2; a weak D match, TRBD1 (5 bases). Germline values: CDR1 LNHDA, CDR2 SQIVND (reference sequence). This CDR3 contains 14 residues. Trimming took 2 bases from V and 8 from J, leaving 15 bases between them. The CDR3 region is CASSISAGSQGYTF. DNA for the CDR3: TGTGCCAGTAGTATATCCGCAGGGTCGCAAGGCTACACCTTC.

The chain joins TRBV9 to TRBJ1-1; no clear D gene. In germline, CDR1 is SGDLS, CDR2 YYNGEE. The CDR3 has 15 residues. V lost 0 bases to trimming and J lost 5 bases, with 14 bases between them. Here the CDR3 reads CASSVGVWGGTEAFF. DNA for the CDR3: TGTGCCAGCAGCGTAGGTGTGTGGGGAGGGACTGAAGCTTTCTTT.

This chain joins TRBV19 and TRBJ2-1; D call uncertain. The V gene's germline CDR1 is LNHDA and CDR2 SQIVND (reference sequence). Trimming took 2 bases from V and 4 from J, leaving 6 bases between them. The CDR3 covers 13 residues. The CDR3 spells CASSISEYNEQFF. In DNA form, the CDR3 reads TGTGCCAGTAGTATATCAGAATACAATGAGCAGTTCTTC.

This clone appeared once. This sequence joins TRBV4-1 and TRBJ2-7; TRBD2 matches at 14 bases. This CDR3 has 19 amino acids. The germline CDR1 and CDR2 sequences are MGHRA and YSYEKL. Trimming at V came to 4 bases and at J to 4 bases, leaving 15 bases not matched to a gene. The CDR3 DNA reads TGCGCCAGCAGCCCCCAGGGGGGACTAGCGGGAGAGCGGGCGTACGAGCAGTACTTC. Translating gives CASSPQGGLAGERAYEQYF.

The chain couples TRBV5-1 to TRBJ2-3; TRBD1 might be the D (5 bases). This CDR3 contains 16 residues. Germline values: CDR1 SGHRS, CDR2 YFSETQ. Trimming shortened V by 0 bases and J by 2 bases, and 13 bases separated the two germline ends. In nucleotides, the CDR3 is TGCGCCAGCAGCTTGGGAACGGACATCTACACAGATACGCAGTATTTT. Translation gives CASSLGTDIYTDTQYF.

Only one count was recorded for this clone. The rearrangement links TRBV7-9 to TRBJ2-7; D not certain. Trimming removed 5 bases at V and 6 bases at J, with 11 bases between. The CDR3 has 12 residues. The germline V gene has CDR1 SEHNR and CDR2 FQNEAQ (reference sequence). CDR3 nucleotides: TGTGCCAGCAGCCACTCCTCCCCCGAGCAGTACTTC. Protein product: CASSHSSPEQYF.

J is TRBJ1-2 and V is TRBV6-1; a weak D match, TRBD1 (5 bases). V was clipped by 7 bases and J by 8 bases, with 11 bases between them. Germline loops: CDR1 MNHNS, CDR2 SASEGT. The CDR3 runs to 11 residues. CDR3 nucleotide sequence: TGTGCCAGCACAGGGTCGTGGGGCTACACCTTC. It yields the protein CASTGSWGYTF.

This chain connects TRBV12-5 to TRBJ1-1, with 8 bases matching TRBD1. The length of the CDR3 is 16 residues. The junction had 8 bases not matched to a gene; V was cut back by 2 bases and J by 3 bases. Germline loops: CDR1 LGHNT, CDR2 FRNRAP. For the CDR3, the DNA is TGTGCTAGTGGTTTGAAACAGGGGGTAGTGGACACTGAAGCTTTCTTT. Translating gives CASGLKQGVVDTEAFF.

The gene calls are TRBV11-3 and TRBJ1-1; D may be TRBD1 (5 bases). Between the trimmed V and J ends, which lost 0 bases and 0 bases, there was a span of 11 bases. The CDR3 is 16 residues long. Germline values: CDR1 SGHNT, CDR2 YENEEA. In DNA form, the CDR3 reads TGTGCCAGCAGCTTAGATCAGGGAGGGATGAACACTGAAGCTTTCTTT. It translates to CASSLDQGGMNTEAFF.

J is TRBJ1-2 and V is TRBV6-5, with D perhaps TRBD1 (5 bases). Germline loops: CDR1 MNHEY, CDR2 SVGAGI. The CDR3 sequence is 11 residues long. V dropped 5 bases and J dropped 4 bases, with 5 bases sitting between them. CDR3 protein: CASSDSYGYTF. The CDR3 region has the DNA TGTGCCAGCAGTGACAGCTATGGCTACACCTTC.

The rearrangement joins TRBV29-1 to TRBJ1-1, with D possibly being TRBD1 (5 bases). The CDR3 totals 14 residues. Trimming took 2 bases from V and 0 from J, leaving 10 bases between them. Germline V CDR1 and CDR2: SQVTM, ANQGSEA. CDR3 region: CSVETGLLNTEAFF. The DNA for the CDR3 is TGCAGCGTTGAAACGGGACTGCTGAACACTGAAGCTTTCTTT.

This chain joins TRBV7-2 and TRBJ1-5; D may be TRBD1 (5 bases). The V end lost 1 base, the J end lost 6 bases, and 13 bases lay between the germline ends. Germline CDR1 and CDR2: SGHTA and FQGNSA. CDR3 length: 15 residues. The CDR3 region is CASSLDGTGGQPQHF. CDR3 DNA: TGTGCCAGCAGCTTAGATGGCACAGGTGGTCAGCCCCAGCATTTT.

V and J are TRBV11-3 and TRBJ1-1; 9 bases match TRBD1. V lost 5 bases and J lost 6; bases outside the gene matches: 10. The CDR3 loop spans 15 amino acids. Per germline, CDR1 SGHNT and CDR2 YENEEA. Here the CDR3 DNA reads TGTGCCAGCAGCCCCGGGACAGGGAGGATGGCTGAAGCTTTCTTT. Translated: CASSPGTGRMAEAFF.

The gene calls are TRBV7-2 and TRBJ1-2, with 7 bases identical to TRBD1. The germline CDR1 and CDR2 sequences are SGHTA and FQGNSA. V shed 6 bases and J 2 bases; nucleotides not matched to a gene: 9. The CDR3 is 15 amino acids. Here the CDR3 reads CASRGTGTENYGYTF. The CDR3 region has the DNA TGTGCCAGCAGGGGTACCGGGACAGAGAACTATGGCTACACCTTC.

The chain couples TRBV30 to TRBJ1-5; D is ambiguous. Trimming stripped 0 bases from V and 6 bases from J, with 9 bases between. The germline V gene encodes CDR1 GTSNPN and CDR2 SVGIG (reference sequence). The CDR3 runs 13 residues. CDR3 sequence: CAWSVSFGQPQHF. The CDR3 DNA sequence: TGTGCCTGGAGTGTGAGCTTTGGTCAGCCCCAGCATTTT.

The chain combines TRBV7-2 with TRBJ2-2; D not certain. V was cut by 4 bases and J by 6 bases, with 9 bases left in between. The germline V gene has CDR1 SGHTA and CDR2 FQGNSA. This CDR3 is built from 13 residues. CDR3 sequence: CASSYASPGELFF. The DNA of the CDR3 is TGTGCCAGCAGCTATGCGAGTCCCGGGGAGCTGTTTTTT.

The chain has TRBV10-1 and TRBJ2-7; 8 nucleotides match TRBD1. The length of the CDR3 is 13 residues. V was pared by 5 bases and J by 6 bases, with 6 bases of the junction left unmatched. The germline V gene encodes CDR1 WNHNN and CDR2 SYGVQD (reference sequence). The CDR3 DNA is TGCGCCAGCAGTCGCGGACAGGGAAGCGAGCAGTACTTC. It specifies CASSRGQGSEQYF.

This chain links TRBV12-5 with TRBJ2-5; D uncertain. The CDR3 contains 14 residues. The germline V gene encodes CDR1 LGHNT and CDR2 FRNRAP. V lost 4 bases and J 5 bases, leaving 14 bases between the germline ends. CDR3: CASGSIAGVETQYF. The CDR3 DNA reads TGTGCTAGTGGTTCAATCGCAGGCGTCGAGACCCAGTACTTC.